These 8 T cell receptor beta chains share one sample of origin, sequenced in a study of cytomegalovirus exposure and HLA in healthy donors. The PCR employed 60 Vbeta primers together with 13 Jbeta primers. Here immunoSEQ multiplex PCR was the method, and the copy in TCRdb shows in-frame clones only, minus some. The sample has about 160,000 clones; 82% are singletons. Sequencing used PBMCs. The receptors here all came from a girl aged 10 to 17 in good health and CMV-seropositive.

This rearrangement joins TRBV2 to TRBJ2-3; unclear D gene. V dropped 7 bases and J dropped 0 bases, with 5 bases sitting between them. CDR3 length: 12 amino acids. Germline lookup yields CDR1 SNHLY and CDR2 FYNNEI. In nucleotides, the CDR3 is TGTGCCAGCACCCGGAGCACAGATACGCAGTATTTT. Its protein is CASTRSTDTQYF.

The rearrangement joins TRBV2 to TRBJ1-5; 9 bases line up with TRBD1. Germline CDR1 reads SNHLY; CDR2 reads FYNNEI. CDR3 length equals 14 residues. Losses at the gene ends were 6 bases for V and 5 bases for J; bases not matched to a gene: 5. The CDR3 region is CASRGQGRHQPQHF. DNA for the CDR3: TGTGCCAGCAGGGGACAGGGTCGACATCAGCCCCAGCATTTT.

The chain is built from TRBV5-1 and TRBJ2-7; TRBD1 matches at 11 bases. Germline V CDR1 and CDR2: SGHRS, YFSETQ. V lost 5 bases and J lost 3; bases outside the gene matches: 7. This CDR3 comprises 15 residues. The CDR3 bases are TGCGCCAGCAGATCGGGGACAGGGGGTCTCTACGAGCAGTACTTC. It is translated as CASRSGTGGLYEQYF.

To note about this clone: A read error may account for a junction end that differs from germline. This chain links TRBV20-1 with TRBJ1-2; 9 bases are a match to TRBD1. The V gene's germline CDR1 is DFQATT and CDR2 SNEGSKA (reference sequence). The CDR3 has 11 residues. CDR3 in amino acids: CSAHPEGQGGF. The CDR3 nucleotides read TGCAGTGCCCACCCCGAGGGACAGGGAGGCTTC.

This clone has only one observation. J is TRBJ1-4 and V is TRBV4-1, with 7 bases lining up with TRBD1. Germline assignment: CDR1 MGHRA and CDR2 YSYEKL. The CDR3 totals 14 residues. With 2 bases clipped from V and 7 bases from J, the junction kept 4 bases outside the gene matches. The CDR3 sequence: CASSQLTGFEKLFF. Here the CDR3 DNA reads TGCGCCAGCAGCCAACTGACAGGGTTTGAAAAACTGTTTTTT.

The gene calls are TRBV10-2 and TRBJ1-1; no firm D call. This CDR3 is 14 amino acids long. Trimming left V 3 bases short and J 4 bases short, with 12 bases between. Germline CDR1 WSHSY, CDR2 SAAADI. CDR3 residues: CASSDPGASTEAFF. The DNA of the CDR3 is TGCGCCAGCAGTGACCCGGGTGCGAGCACTGAAGCTTTCTTT.

This CDR3 reads CAIRPGQNQETQYF. CDR3 DNA sequence: TGTGCCATCAGGCCGGGACAGAATCAAGAGACCCAGTACTTC. The rearrangement links TRBV10-3 to TRBJ2-5; 7 bases fit TRBD1. The trim removed 6 bases at V and 2 bases at J, leaving 6 bases unmatched. CDR1 and CDR2 (germline): ENHRY, SYGVKD. This CDR3 region has 14 residues.

The gene calls are TRBV4-3 and TRBJ1-1; possibly TRBD1 for D (5 bases). Germline CDR1 and CDR2: LGHNA and YSLEER. This CDR3 has 14 amino acids. With 0 bases removed from V and 3 bases from J, the gap between germline ends came to 8 bases. CDR3 in amino acids: CASSQDGRDTEAFF. The CDR3 nucleotides read TGCGCCAGCAGCCAAGATGGCAGGGACACTGAAGCTTTCTTT.